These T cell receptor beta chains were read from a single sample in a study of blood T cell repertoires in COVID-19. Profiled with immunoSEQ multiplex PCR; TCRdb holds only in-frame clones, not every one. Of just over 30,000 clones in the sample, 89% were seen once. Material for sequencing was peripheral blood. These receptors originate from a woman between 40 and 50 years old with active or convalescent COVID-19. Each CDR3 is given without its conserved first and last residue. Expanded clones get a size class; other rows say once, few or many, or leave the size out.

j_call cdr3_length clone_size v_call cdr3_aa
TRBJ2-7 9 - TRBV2 ASGFGYEQY
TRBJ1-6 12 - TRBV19 ASSIDAGGGQVL
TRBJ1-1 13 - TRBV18 ASSSWTGRSTEAF
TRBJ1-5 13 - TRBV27 ARWDRVRRESAQH
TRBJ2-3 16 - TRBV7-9 ASSLAPLTSGRADTQY
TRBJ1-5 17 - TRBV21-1 ASSKGKTTGYEHNQPQH
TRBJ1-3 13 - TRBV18 ASSRGAASGNTIY
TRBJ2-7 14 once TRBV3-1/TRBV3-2 ASSQDPGEGSYEQY
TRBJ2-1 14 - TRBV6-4 ASSDSWTSVVNEQF
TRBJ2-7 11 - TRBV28 ASETSGLYEQY
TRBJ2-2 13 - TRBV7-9 ASSLARGNTGELF
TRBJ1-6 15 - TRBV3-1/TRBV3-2 ASSPKARQGYYSPLH
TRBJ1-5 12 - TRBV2 ASSEDRPKGPQH
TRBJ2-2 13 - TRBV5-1 ASSPGTGDTGELF
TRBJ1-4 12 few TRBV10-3 AISPGQGLEKLF
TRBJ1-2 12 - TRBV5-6 ASSLLPGDYGYT
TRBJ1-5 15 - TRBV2 ASSEALAGLSNQPQH
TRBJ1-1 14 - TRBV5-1 ASSLQAGARDTEAF
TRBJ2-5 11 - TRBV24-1 ATSVSPEETQY
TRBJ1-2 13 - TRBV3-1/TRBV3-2 ASGQTGGSNYGYT
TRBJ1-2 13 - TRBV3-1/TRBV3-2 ASSVLTEANYGYT
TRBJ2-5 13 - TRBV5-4 ASSLPRGTGETQY
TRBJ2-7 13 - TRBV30 AWTDVQGAAYEQY
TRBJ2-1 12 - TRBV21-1 ASSGLEEQGEQF
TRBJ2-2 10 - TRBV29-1 SVVPGTGELF
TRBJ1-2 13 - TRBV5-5 ASSLGTGTRNGYT
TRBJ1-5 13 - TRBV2 ASSELRGLDQPQH
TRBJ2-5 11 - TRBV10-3 AISSVDQETQY
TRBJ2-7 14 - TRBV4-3 ASSQGPGTGRDEQY
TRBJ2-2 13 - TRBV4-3 ASSQRQGNTGELF
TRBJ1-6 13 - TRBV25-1 ASSDADRDHSPLH
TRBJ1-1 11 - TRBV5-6 ASSLGGGTEAF
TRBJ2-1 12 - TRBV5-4 ASSRLADRDEQF
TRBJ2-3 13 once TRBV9 ASSPDILRTDTQY
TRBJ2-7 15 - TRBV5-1 ASSLGGLAGYSYEQY
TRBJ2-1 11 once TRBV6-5 ASTGRLYNEQF
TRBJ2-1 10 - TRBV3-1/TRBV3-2 ASSQVLNEQF
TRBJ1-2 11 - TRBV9 ASSVGQGYGYT
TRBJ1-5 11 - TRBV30 AWSVDRGQPQH
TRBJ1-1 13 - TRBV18 ASSLDRGVNRGAF
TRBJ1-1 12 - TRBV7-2 ASSLGDSYTEAF
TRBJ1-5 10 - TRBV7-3 ASSLSNQPQH
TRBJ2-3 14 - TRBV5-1 ASSQDPTGTADTQY
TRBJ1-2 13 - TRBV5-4 ASSWGLDRTYGYT
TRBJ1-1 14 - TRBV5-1 ASSLGTGGANTEAF
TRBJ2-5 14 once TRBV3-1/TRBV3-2 ASSRDLAGGQETQY
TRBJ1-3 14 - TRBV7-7 ASTLGTGLAGNTIY
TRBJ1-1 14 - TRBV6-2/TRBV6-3 ASSYSMDRGYTEAF